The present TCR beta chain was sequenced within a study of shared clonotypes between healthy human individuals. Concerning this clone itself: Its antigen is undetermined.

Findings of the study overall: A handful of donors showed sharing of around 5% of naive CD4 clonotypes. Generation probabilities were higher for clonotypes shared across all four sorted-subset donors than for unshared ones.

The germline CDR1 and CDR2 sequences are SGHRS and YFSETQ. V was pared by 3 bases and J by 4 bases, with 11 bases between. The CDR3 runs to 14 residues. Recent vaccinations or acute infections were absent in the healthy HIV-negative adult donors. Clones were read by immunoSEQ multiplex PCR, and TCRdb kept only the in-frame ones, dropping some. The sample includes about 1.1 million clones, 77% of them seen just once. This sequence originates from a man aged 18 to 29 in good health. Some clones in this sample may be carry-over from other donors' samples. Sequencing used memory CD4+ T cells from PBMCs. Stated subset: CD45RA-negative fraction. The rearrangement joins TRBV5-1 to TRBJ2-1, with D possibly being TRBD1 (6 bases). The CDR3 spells CASSSGQIYNEQFF. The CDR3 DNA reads TGCGCCAGCAGCTCCGGACAGATTTACAATGAGCAGTTCTTC.